This T cell receptor beta chain was sequenced during a study of T cell responses to AZD1222 COVID-19 vaccine. Some clones are missing from TCRdb's copy, which holds only in-frame ones; the method was immunoSEQ multiplex PCR. The repertoire holds some 100,000 clones, with roughly 91% as singletons. The CDR3 consists of 14 residues. Germline V lookup: CDR1 MDHEN, CDR2 SYDVKM. Trimming cost V 6 bases and J 1 base, with 10 bases left between them. The clonotype comes from an adult in good health. Sequences were derived from peripheral blood, sampled on day 0 of AZD1222 vaccination. V usage is TRBV28 and J usage is TRBJ1-5, with D tentatively TRBD1 (5 bases). The chain's CDR3 is CASRDTNSNQPQHF. Written as DNA, the CDR3 is TGTGCCAGCAGGGACACCAACAGCAATCAGCCCCAGCATTTT.